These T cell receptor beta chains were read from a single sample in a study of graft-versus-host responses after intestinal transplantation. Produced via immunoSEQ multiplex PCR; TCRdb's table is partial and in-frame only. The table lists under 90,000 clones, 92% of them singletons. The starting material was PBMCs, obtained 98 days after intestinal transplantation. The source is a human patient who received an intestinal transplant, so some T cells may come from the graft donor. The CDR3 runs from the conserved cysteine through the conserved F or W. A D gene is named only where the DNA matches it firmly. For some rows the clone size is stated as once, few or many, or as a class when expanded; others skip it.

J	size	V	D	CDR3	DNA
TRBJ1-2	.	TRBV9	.	CASSVAPSQNYGYTF	TGTGCCAGCAGCGTAGCCCCGAGTCAGAACTATGGCTACACCTTC
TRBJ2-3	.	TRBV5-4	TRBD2	CASSSLGTSGVDTQYF	TGTGCCAGCAGCTCGCTCGGGACTAGCGGGGTCGATACGCAGTATTTT
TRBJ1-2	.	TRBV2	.	CASHGGGDYGYTF	TGTGCCAGCCACGGAGGGGGAGACTATGGCTACACCTTC
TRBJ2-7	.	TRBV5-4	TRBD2	CASSLEAGGREQYF	TGTGCCAGCAGCTTGGAGGCGGGGGGGCGGGAGCAGTACTTC
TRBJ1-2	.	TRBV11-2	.	CASSLAGGYTF	TGTGCCAGCAGCTTAGCCGGCGGCTACACCTTC
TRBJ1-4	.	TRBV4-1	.	CASSLPGVNEKLFF	TGCGCCAGCAGCCTTCCTGGAGTTAATGAAAAACTGTTTTTT
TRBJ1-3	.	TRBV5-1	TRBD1	CASSDRGRLSGNTIYF	TGCGCCAGCAGCGACAGGGGACGTCTTTCTGGAAACACCATATATTTT
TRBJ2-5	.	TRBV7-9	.	CASSLVPYREETQYF	TGTGCCAGCAGCTTAGTGCCCTACCGGGAAGAGACCCAGTACTTC
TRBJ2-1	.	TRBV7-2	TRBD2	CASSKDLAAAPREQFF	TGTGCCAGCAGCAAGGATCTAGCGGCGGCCCCAAGGGAGCAGTTCTTC
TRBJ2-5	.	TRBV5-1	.	CASSWSSETQYF	TGCGCCAGCAGCTGGTCATCTGAGACCCAGTACTTC
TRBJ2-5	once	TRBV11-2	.	CASSQYQRGTQDPQYF	TGTGCCAGCAGCCAATACCAACGCGGGACTCAAGATCCCCAGTACTTC
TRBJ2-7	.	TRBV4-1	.	CASSQDRGNYEQYF	TGCGCCAGCAGCCAAGATAGGGGAAACTACGAGCAGTACTTC
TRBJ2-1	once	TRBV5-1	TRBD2	CASSSASGRVNEQFF	TGCGCCAGCAGCTCAGCTAGCGGGAGAGTGAATGAGCAGTTCTTC
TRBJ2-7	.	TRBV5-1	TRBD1	CASSLARQGVEQYF	TGCGCCAGCAGCTTGGCTAGACAGGGGGTCGAGCAGTACTTC
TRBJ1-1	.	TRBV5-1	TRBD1	CASSSGTGILNTEAFF	TGCGCCAGCAGTTCCGGGACAGGCATTTTGAACACTGAAGCTTTCTTT
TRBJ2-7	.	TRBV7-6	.	CASSLGPKSSYEQYF	TGTGCCAGCAGCTTGGGACCGAAAAGCTCCTACGAGCAGTACTTC
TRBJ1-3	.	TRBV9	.	CASSPGSTSTIYF	TGTGCCAGCAGCCCTGGTAGCACGAGCACCATATATTTT
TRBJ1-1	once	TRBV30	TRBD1	CALNRGRGTEAFF	TGTGCCTTAAACAGGGGGCGCGGCACTGAAGCTTTCTTT
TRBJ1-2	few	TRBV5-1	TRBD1	CASSGRQGDRDGYTF	TGCGCCAGCAGCGGACGACAGGGGGATAGGGATGGCTACACCTTC
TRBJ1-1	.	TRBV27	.	CASGFSDTEAFF	TGTGCCAGCGGTTTTTCCGACACTGAAGCTTTCTTT
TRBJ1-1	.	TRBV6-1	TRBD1	CASRWTGMNTEAFF	TGTGCCAGCAGATGGACAGGGATGAACACTGAAGCTTTCTTT